The rows below give T cell receptor beta chains drawn from one sample of a study of vaccination effects on CD4 cells after COVID-19. Profiled with immunoSEQ multiplex PCR; TCRdb holds only in-frame clones, not every one. The sample lists about 54,000 clones; roughly 80% were seen once. Their specific antigens are unknown. The sequences come from CD4+ T cells from PBMCs cultured with HCoV-229E spike peptides, collected before COVID-19 vaccination. The receptors shown here come from a human donor who received a COVID-19 vaccine. CDR3s include the opening cysteine and the closing phenylalanine or tryptophan. The D gene is left open where the match is weak. A clone size is listed for some rows: how often the clone was seen (once, few, many), or a class if it is expanded.

size	D	V	J	DNA	CDR3
.	.	TRBV6-5	TRBJ2-1	TGTGCCAGCAAATGGGTGGAAGGGGTTGGTGAGCAGTTCTTC	CASKWVEGVGEQFF
.	.	TRBV5-4	TRBJ1-2	TGTGCCAGCAGCTTGGCCCCGACGGAACCGGTCTATGGCTACACCTTC	CASSLAPTEPVYGYTF
.	TRBD2	TRBV18	TRBJ2-3	TGTGCCAGCTCACCGCTAGCGGGGGGGAACACAGATACGCAGTATTTT	CASSPLAGGNTDTQYF
few	.	TRBV5-1	TRBJ1-4	TGCGCCAGCAGCCTCCAGGGTAGTGAAAAACTGTTTTTT	CASSLQGSEKLFF
.	TRBD1	TRBV6-6	TRBJ1-5	TGTGCCAGCAGTCTTCAGGGGGCCGGCAATCAGCCCCAGCATTTT	CASSLQGAGNQPQHF
.	.	TRBV2	TRBJ1-5	TGTGCCAGCAGTGATTTGACAGGAGTTAATCAGCCCCAGCATTTT	CASSDLTGVNQPQHF
once	.	TRBV27	TRBJ1-1	TGTGCCAGCAGTTCTTCAGGTGGGGGCACTGAAGCTTTCTTT	CASSSSGGGTEAFF
.	TRBD1	TRBV19	TRBJ1-1	TGTGCCAGTAGTTCGCTGTTGTCAGGGGGCCCCATGAACACTGAAGCTTTCTTT	CASSSLLSGGPMNTEAFF
.	.	TRBV7-2	TRBJ2-1	TGTGCCAGCAGCCCGGCTAGTCTCAATGAGCAGTTCTTC	CASSPASLNEQFF
.	.	TRBV2	TRBJ1-3	TGTGCCAGCCTAATGACGGACAGTCCAAACACCATATATTTT	CASLMTDSPNTIYF
.	.	TRBV3-1/TRBV3-2	TRBJ1-5	TGTGCCAGCAGCCAAGAGCCAGCCTCACCATCCCAGCATTTT	CASSQEPASPSQHF
.	TRBD2	TRBV3-1/TRBV3-2	TRBJ2-5	TGTGCCAGCAGCCGAGGGCCGGCTAGCGGGGAAGAGACCCAGTACTTC	CASSRGPASGEETQYF
.	.	TRBV30	TRBJ2-3	TGTGCCTGGTCCAGGGGATCGGATACGCAGTATTTT	CAWSRGSDTQYF
.	.	TRBV18	TRBJ2-5	TGTGCCAGCTCACCAGTGAACGGTGTACAAGAGACCCAGTACTTC	CASSPVNGVQETQYF
once	.	TRBV6-1	TRBJ1-2	TGTGCCAGCAGTGAAAGAGTAGGCCAAGTAGGCTACACCTTC	CASSERVGQVGYTF
.	.	TRBV19	TRBJ1-2	TGTGCCAGTAGCTTCGGACCCGCTAACTATGGCTACACCTTC	CASSFGPANYGYTF
.	.	TRBV19	TRBJ2-2	TGTGCCAGTGAAGCCAGATTGAACACCGGGGAGCTGTTTTTT	CASEARLNTGELFF
.	.	TRBV11-2	TRBJ1-4	TGTGCCTCCCGGGTTCTGGCTAATGAAAAACTGTTTTTT	CASRVLANEKLFF
medium-sized	.	TRBV28	TRBJ1-5	TGTGCCAGCAGTTTGGCGTCCCCGTATAGCAATCAGCCCCAGCATTTT	CASSLASPYSNQPQHF
.	.	TRBV6-5	TRBJ2-6	TGTGCCAGCAGGAGTGCAGGCTCTGGGGCCAACGTCCTGACTTTC	CASRSAGSGANVLTF
.	.	TRBV5-8	TRBJ2-3	TGTGCCAGCCCCTGGTGGGGGGGCCCCACAGATACGCAGTATTTT	CASPWWGGPTDTQYF